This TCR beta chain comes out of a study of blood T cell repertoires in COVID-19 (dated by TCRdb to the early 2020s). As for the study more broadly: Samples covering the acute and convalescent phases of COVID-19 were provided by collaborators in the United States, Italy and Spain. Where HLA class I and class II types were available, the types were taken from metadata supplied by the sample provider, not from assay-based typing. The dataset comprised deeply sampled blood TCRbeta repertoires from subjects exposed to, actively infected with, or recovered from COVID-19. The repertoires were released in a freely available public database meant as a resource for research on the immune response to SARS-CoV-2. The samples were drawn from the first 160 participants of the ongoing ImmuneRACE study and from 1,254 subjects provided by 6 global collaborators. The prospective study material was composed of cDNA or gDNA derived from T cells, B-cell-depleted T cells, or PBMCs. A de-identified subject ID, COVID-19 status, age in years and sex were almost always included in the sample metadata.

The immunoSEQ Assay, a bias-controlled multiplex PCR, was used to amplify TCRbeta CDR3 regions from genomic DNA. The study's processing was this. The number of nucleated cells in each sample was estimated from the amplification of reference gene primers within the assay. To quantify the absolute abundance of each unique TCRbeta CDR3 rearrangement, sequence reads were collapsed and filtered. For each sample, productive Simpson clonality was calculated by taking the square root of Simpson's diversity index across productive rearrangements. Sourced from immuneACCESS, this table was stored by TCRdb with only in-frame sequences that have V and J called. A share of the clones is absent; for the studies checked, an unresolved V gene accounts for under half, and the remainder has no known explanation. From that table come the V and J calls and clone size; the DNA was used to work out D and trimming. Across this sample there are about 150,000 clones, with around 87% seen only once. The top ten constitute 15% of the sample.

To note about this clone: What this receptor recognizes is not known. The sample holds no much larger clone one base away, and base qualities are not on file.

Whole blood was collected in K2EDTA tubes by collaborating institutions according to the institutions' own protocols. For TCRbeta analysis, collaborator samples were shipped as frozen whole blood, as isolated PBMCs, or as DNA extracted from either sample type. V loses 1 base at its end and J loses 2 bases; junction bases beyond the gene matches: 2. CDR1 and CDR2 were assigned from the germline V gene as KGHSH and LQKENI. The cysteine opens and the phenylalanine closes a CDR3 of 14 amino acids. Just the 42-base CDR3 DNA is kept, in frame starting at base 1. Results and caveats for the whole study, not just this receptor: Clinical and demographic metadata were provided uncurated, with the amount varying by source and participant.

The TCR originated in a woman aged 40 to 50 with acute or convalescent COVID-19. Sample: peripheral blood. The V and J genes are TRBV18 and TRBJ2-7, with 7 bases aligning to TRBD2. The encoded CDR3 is CASSPQRGTYEQYF. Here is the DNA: TGTGCCAGCTCACCACAGCGGGGAACCTACGAGCAGTACTTC. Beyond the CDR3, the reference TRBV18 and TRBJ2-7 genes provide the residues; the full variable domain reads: NAGVMQNPRHLVRRRGQEARLRCSPMKGHSHVYWYRQLPEEGLKFMVYLQKENIIDESGMPKERFSAEFPKEGPSILRIQQVVRGDSAAYFCASSPQRGTYEQYFGPGTRLTVT.